This is a list of T cell receptor beta chains from one sample in a study of shared clonotypes between healthy human individuals. The assay was immunoSEQ multiplex PCR, and TCRdb's table has in-frame clones only and misses some. In the table there are some 490,000 clones, over 70% of which are singletons. Sequenced: PBMCs. The receptors come from a middle-aged woman in good health. Some clones in this sample may be carry-over from other donors' samples. Both conserved end residues are part of each CDR3. D genes are given only for firm matches. Expanded clones get a size class; other rows say once, few or many, or leave the size out.

clone_size: -; d_call: -; j_call: TRBJ2-7; v_call: TRBV6-1; cdr3_aa: CASSGLGIMGLYEQYF; cdr3_nt: TGTGCCAGCAGTGGGTTGGGGATAATGGGGCTTTACGAGCAGTACTTC
clone_size: -; d_call: -; j_call: TRBJ1-1; v_call: TRBV5-1; cdr3_aa: CASSFGGLDTEAFF; cdr3_nt: TGCGCCAGCAGCTTCGGGGGGCTTGACACTGAAGCTTTCTTT
clone_size: once; d_call: -; j_call: TRBJ1-2; v_call: TRBV5-1; cdr3_aa: CASSLGPGENYGYTF; cdr3_nt: TGCGCCAGCAGCTTGGGGCCAGGGGAGAACTATGGCTACACCTTC
clone_size: -; d_call: -; j_call: TRBJ2-7; v_call: TRBV5-6; cdr3_aa: CASSLPPGSGYEQYF; cdr3_nt: TGTGCCAGCAGCTTGCCCCCAGGGTCCGGCTACGAGCAGTACTTC
clone_size: -; d_call: TRBD1; j_call: TRBJ2-6; v_call: TRBV7-6; cdr3_aa: CASRSFRDRRTGANVLTF; cdr3_nt: TGTGCCAGCAGATCTTTCCGGGACAGGAGAACTGGGGCCAACGTCCTGACTTTC
clone_size: -; d_call: TRBD2; j_call: TRBJ2-3; v_call: TRBV7-9; cdr3_aa: CASSPSREASTDTQYF; cdr3_nt: TGTGCCAGCAGCCCCTCTCGGGAGGCTTCCACAGATACGCAGTATTTT
clone_size: -; d_call: -; j_call: TRBJ2-3; v_call: TRBV30; cdr3_aa: CAWSSDPRRGTDTQYF; cdr3_nt: TGTGCCTGGAGTTCGGACCCCCGGAGGGGGACAGATACGCAGTATTTT
clone_size: -; d_call: -; j_call: TRBJ1-1; v_call: TRBV5-1; cdr3_aa: CASSLTGLNTEAFF; cdr3_nt: TGCGCCAGCAGCTTAACAGGGTTGAACACTGAAGCTTTCTTT
clone_size: -; d_call: -; j_call: TRBJ1-3; v_call: TRBV15; cdr3_aa: CATSSRDTSGNTIYF; cdr3_nt: TGTGCCACCAGCAGCCGGGACACCTCTGGAAACACCATATATTTT
clone_size: -; d_call: -; j_call: TRBJ1-2; v_call: TRBV18; cdr3_aa: CASSPGGADYGYTF; cdr3_nt: TGTGCCAGCTCTCCGGGGGGCGCGGACTATGGCTACACCTTC
clone_size: few; d_call: -; j_call: TRBJ1-1; v_call: TRBV7-9; cdr3_aa: CASSLAGAGTEAFF; cdr3_nt: TGTGCCAGCAGCTTAGCGGGGGCTGGAACTGAAGCTTTCTTT
clone_size: -; d_call: TRBD2; j_call: TRBJ2-7; v_call: TRBV27; cdr3_aa: CASSLGTSGNYEQYF; cdr3_nt: TGTGCCAGCAGTTTGGGTACTAGCGGAAACTACGAGCAGTACTTC
clone_size: -; d_call: TRBD2; j_call: TRBJ2-4; v_call: TRBV4-2; cdr3_aa: CASSQGLAGALAKNIQYF; cdr3_nt: TGTGCCAGCAGCCAAGGGTTAGCGGGGGCCCTAGCCAAAAACATTCAGTACTTC
clone_size: -; d_call: -; j_call: TRBJ1-2; v_call: TRBV10-3; cdr3_aa: CAISESKGSNYGYTF; cdr3_nt: TGTGCCATCAGTGAGTCTAAGGGATCCAACTATGGCTACACCTTC
clone_size: -; d_call: -; j_call: TRBJ1-1; v_call: TRBV18; cdr3_aa: CASSPSGPTEAFF; cdr3_nt: TGTGCCAGCTCACCATCAGGGCCGACTGAAGCTTTCTTT
clone_size: -; d_call: -; j_call: TRBJ1-4; v_call: TRBV6-5; cdr3_aa: CASSYSRSWGEKLFF; cdr3_nt: TGTGCCAGCAGTTACTCGCGATCCTGGGGTGAAAAACTGTTTTTT
clone_size: few; d_call: -; j_call: TRBJ2-1; v_call: TRBV19; cdr3_aa: CASSISGGIHNEQFF; cdr3_nt: TGTGCCAGTAGTATTTCAGGAGGGATCCACAATGAGCAGTTCTTC
clone_size: -; d_call: -; j_call: TRBJ2-2; v_call: TRBV30; cdr3_aa: CAWSVVKGNTGELFF; cdr3_nt: TGTGCCTGGAGTGTAGTAAAAGGGAACACCGGGGAGCTGTTTTTT
clone_size: many; d_call: -; j_call: TRBJ1-1; v_call: TRBV5-1; cdr3_aa: CASSLGPAYRTEAFF; cdr3_nt: TGCGCCAGCAGCTTGGGGCCAGCCTACCGCACTGAAGCTTTCTTT
clone_size: -; d_call: -; j_call: TRBJ2-2; v_call: TRBV6-6; cdr3_aa: CASRSGTYTGELSF; cdr3_nt: TGTGCCAGCAGGTCAGGGACGTACACCGGGGAGCTGTCTTTT
clone_size: few; d_call: TRBD1; j_call: TRBJ1-2; v_call: TRBV29-1; cdr3_aa: CSVVEGAIGYTF; cdr3_nt: TGCAGCGTTGTGGAGGGGGCTATTGGCTACACCTTC
clone_size: -; d_call: -; j_call: TRBJ2-1; v_call: TRBV21-1; cdr3_aa: CASSPGGVDEQFF; cdr3_nt: TGTGCCAGCAGCCCCGGGGGGGTCGATGAGCAGTTCTTC
clone_size: few; d_call: TRBD1; j_call: TRBJ1-1; v_call: TRBV19; cdr3_aa: CASRERRTGDTEAFF; cdr3_nt: TGTGCCAGTAGGGAAAGGCGGACAGGGGATACTGAAGCTTTCTTT
clone_size: -; d_call: TRBD1; j_call: TRBJ2-2; v_call: TRBV18; cdr3_aa: CASSLSTGTDTGELFF; cdr3_nt: TGTGCCAGCTCACTCTCAACCGGGACAGACACCGGGGAGCTGTTTTTT
clone_size: -; d_call: TRBD2; j_call: TRBJ2-7; v_call: TRBV7-2; cdr3_aa: CASSPGLGHEQYF; cdr3_nt: TGTGCCAGCAGCCCAGGACTAGGACACGAGCAATACTTC
clone_size: -; d_call: TRBD1; j_call: TRBJ2-7; v_call: TRBV19; cdr3_aa: CASRDRGTYEQYF; cdr3_nt: TGTGCCAGTAGGGACAGGGGGACCTACGAGCAGTACTTC
clone_size: -; d_call: -; j_call: TRBJ1-3; v_call: TRBV19; cdr3_aa: CASSDTISGNTIYF; cdr3_nt: TGTGCCAGTAGCGACACTATCTCTGGAAACACCATATATTTT
clone_size: -; d_call: TRBD1; j_call: TRBJ2-7; v_call: TRBV27; cdr3_aa: CASSSKPTGGSLEQYF; cdr3_nt: TGTGCCAGCAGTTCAAAACCGACAGGGGGATCCCTCGAGCAGTACTTC
clone_size: -; d_call: -; j_call: TRBJ2-7; v_call: TRBV7-3; cdr3_aa: CASSLARTPGYEQYF; cdr3_nt: TGTGCCAGCAGCTTAGCGCGGACTCCGGGCTACGAGCAGTACTTC
clone_size: many; d_call: -; j_call: TRBJ2-1; v_call: TRBV5-1; cdr3_aa: CASSRGRIGQFF; cdr3_nt: TGCGCCAGCAGCAGGGGAAGAATCGGGCAGTTCTTC
clone_size: -; d_call: TRBD2; j_call: TRBJ2-4; v_call: TRBV7-2; cdr3_aa: CASSLGTSGDIQYF; cdr3_nt: TGTGCCAGCAGCTTGGGGACTAGCGGGGACATTCAGTACTTC
clone_size: -; d_call: -; j_call: TRBJ1-1; v_call: TRBV28; cdr3_aa: CASTQPRSTEAFF; cdr3_nt: TGTGCCAGCACCCAGCCGCGGAGCACTGAAGCTTTCTTT
clone_size: -; d_call: TRBD1; j_call: TRBJ2-7; v_call: TRBV6-6; cdr3_aa: CASSPVDRGNSYEQYF; cdr3_nt: TGTGCCAGCAGTCCTGTGGACAGGGGGAACTCCTACGAGCAGTACTTC
clone_size: -; d_call: -; j_call: TRBJ1-2; v_call: TRBV5-4; cdr3_aa: CASSFDSVYGYTF; cdr3_nt: TGTGCCAGCAGCTTTGACAGCGTTTATGGCTACACCTTC
clone_size: -; d_call: TRBD2; j_call: TRBJ2-2; v_call: TRBV28; cdr3_aa: CAMCRSGSTGELFF; cdr3_nt: TGTGCCATGTGTAGGAGCGGGAGCACCGGGGAGCTGTTTTTT
clone_size: -; d_call: TRBD2; j_call: TRBJ2-1; v_call: TRBV28; cdr3_aa: CASSGTSGSTYNEQFF; cdr3_nt: TGTGCCAGCAGTGGGACTAGCGGGAGTACCTACAATGAGCAGTTCTTC
clone_size: -; d_call: TRBD2; j_call: TRBJ2-1; v_call: TRBV27; cdr3_aa: CASSYTRIPIAGGRFGEQFF; cdr3_nt: TGTGCCAGCAGCTATACTCGCATACCGATCGCGGGAGGAAGGTTCGGGGAGCAGTTCTTC
clone_size: -; d_call: TRBD2; j_call: TRBJ2-5; v_call: TRBV7-6; cdr3_aa: CASSLEASGRVRGAQYF; cdr3_nt: TGTGCCAGCAGCTTAGAGGCTAGCGGGAGGGTACGAGGGGCCCAGTACTTC
clone_size: -; d_call: -; j_call: TRBJ2-1; v_call: TRBV19; cdr3_aa: CASSIEGGNNEQFF; cdr3_nt: TGTGCCAGTAGTATAGAGGGGGGAAACAATGAGCAGTTCTTC
clone_size: -; d_call: -; j_call: TRBJ2-2; v_call: TRBV27; cdr3_aa: CASSSPTMNTGELFF; cdr3_nt: TGTGCCAGCAGTTCCCCGACCATGAACACCGGGGAGCTGTTTTTT
clone_size: few; d_call: TRBD2; j_call: TRBJ2-7; v_call: TRBV18; cdr3_aa: CASSPGGARGYEQYF; cdr3_nt: TGTGCCAGCTCACCCGGGGGGGCCCGGGGATACGAGCAGTACTTC
clone_size: -; d_call: TRBD2; j_call: TRBJ2-5; v_call: TRBV7-4; cdr3_aa: CASSFPREEFQETQYF; cdr3_nt: TGTGCCAGCAGCTTCCCCCGGGAGGAATTCCAAGAGACCCAGTACTTC
clone_size: -; d_call: TRBD1; j_call: TRBJ2-7; v_call: TRBV6-6; cdr3_aa: CASSYYKTGQQQYF; cdr3_nt: TGTGCCAGCAGTTACTATAAGACGGGACAGCAGCAGTACTTC
clone_size: -; d_call: -; j_call: TRBJ2-7; v_call: TRBV9; cdr3_aa: CASSPGFSYEQYF; cdr3_nt: TGTGCCAGCAGCCCAGGGTTCTCCTACGAGCAGTACTTC
clone_size: -; d_call: -; j_call: TRBJ1-6; v_call: TRBV28; cdr3_aa: CASRSAGDYNSPLHF; cdr3_nt: TGTGCCAGCAGGAGCGCGGGAGACTATAATTCACCCCTCCACTTT
clone_size: -; d_call: -; j_call: TRBJ2-6; v_call: TRBV21-1; cdr3_aa: CASRSGDPFSGANVLTF; cdr3_nt: TGTGCCAGCAGATCCGGAGATCCCTTCTCTGGGGCCAACGTCCTGACTTTC